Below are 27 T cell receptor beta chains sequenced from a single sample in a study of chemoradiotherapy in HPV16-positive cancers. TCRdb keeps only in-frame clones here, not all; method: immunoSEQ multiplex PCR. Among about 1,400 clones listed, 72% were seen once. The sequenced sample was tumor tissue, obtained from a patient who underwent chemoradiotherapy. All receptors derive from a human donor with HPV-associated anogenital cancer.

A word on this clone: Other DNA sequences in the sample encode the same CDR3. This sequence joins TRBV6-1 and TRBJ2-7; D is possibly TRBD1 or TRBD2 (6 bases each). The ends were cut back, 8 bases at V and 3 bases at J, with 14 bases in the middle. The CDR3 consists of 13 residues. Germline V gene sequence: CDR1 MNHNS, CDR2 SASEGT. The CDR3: CASWGHGGYEQYF. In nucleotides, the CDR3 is TGTGCCAGCTGGGGGCACGGGGGCTACGAGCAGTACTTC.

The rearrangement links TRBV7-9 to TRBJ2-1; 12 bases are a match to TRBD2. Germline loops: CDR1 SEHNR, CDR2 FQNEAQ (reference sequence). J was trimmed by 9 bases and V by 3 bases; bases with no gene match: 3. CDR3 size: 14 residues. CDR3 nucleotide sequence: TGTGCCAGCAGCTTCCTAGCGGGAGGGCCTGAGCAGTTCTTC. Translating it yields CASSFLAGGPEQFF.

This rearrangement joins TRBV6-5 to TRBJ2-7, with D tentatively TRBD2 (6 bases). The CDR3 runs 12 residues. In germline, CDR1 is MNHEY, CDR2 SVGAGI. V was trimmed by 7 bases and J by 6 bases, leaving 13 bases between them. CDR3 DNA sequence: TGTGCCAGCACCGTCGGGGGAGCCGAGCAGTACTTC. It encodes CASTVGGAEQYF.

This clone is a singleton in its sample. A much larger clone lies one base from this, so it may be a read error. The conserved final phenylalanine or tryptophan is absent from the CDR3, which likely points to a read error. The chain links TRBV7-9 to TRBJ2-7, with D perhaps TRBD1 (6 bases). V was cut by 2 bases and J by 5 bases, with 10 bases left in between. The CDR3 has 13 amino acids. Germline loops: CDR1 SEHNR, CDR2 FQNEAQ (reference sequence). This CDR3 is CASSLMGAHEQYL. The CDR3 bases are TGTGCCAGCAGCTTAATGGGGGCCCACGAGCAGTACCTC.

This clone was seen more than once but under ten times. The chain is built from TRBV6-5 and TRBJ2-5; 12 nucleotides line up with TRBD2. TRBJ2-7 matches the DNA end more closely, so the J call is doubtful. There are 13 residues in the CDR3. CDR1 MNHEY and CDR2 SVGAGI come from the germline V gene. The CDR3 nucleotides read TGTGCCAGCCGGACTAGCGGGGTCTACGAGCAGTACTTC. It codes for CASRTSGVYEQYF.

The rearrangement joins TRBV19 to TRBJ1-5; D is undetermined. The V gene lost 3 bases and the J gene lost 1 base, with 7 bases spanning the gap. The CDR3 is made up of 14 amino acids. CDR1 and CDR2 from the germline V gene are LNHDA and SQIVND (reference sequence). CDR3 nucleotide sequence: TGTGCCAGTAGTATGGCCGGGAGCAATCAGCCCCAGCATTTT. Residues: CASSMAGSNQPQHF.

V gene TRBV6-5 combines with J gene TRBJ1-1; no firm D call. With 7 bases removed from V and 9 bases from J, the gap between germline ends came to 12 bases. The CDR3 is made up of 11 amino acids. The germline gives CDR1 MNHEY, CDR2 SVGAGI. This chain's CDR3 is CASNQGDKAFF. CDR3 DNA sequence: TGTGCCAGCAACCAAGGAGACAAAGCTTTCTTT.

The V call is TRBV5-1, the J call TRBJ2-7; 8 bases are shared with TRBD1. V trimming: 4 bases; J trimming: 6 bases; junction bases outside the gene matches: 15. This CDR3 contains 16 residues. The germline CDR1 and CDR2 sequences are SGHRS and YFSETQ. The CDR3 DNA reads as TGCGCCAGCAGCGCGGACCCCGGGACAGGAAAAGGCGAGCAGTACTTC. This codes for CASSADPGTGKGEQYF.

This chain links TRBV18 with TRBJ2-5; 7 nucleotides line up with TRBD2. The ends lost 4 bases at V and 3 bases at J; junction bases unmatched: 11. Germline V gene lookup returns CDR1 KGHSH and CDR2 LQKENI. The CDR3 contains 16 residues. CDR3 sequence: CASSQTPIGGKETQYF. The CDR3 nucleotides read TGTGCCAGCTCACAAACCCCCATCGGGGGGAAAGAGACCCAGTACTTC.

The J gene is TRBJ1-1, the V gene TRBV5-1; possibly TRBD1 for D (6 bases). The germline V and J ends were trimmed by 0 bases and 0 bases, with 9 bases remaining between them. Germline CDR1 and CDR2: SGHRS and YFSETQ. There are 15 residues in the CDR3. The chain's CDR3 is CASSLEAGVNTEAFF. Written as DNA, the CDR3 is TGCGCCAGCAGCTTGGAGGCAGGGGTGAACACTGAAGCTTTCTTT.

CDR3 residues: CASSSGQATEYTPEKLFF. The CDR3, as DNA: TGTGCCAGCAGCTCCGGACAGGCTACCGAATACACCCCCGAAAAACTGTTTTTT. V usage is TRBV7-8 and J usage is TRBJ1-4, with 7 bases that match TRBD1. CDR3 length: 18 amino acids. Unmatched junction bases numbered 19, after V lost 4 bases and J lost 8 bases. Germline values: CDR1 SGHVS, CDR2 FQNEAQ. Together with reference TRBV7-8 and TRBJ1-4, the CDR3 gives the full variable domain: GAGVSQSPRYKVAKRGQDVALRCDPISGHVSLFWYQQALGQGPEFLTYFQNEAQLDKSGLPSDRFFAERPEGSVSTLKIQRTQQEDSAVYLCASSSGQATEYTPEKLFFGSGTQLSVL.

The CDR3 nucleotides are TGTGCCAGCAGTTTGGGGGACGGAGTTTACAATGAGCAGTTCTTC. Its protein product is CASSLGDGVYNEQFF. This sequence joins TRBV27 and TRBJ2-1, with D perhaps being TRBD1 or TRBD2 (5 bases each). The CDR3 is made up of 15 amino acids. Trimming shortened V by 3 bases and J by 4 bases, and 13 bases separated the two germline ends. The V gene's germline CDR1 is MNHEY and CDR2 SMNVEV (reference sequence).

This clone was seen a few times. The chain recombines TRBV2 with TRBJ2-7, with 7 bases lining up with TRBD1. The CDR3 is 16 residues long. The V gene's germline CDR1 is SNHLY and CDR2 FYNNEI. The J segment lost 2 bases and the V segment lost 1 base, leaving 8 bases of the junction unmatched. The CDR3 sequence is CASSEGHPGQTYEQYF. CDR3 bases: TGTGCCAGCAGTGAAGGGCACCCGGGACAGACCTACGAGCAGTACTTC.

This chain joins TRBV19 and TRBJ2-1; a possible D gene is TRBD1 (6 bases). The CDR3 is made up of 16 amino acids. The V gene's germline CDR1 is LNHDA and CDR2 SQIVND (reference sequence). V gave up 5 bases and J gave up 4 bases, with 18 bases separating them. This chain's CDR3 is CASSPHRVYPYNEQFF. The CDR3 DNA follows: TGTGCCAGTAGTCCCCACAGGGTATACCCTTACAATGAGCAGTTCTTC. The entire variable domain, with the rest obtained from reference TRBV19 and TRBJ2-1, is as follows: DGGITQSPKYLFRKEGQNVTLSCEQNLNHDAMYWYRQDPGQGLRLIYYSQIVNDFQKGDIAEGYSVSREKKESFPLTVTSAQKNPTAFYLCASSPHRVYPYNEQFFGPGTRLTVL.

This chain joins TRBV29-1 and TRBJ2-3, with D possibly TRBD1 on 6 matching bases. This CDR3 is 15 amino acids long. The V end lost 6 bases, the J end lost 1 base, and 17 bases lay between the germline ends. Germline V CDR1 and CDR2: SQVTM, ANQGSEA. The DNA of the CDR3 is TGCAGCGTCCCCCCCCAGGGGAAAGGCACAGATACGCAGTATTTT. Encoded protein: CSVPPQGKGTDTQYF.

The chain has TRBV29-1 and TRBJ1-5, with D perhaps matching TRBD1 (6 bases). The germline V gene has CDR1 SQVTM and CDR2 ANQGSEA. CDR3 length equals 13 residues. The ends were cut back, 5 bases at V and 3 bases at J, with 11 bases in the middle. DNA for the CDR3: TGCAGCGTTAGGGACAACTTCAATCAGCCCCAGCATTTT. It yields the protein CSVRDNFNQPQHF.

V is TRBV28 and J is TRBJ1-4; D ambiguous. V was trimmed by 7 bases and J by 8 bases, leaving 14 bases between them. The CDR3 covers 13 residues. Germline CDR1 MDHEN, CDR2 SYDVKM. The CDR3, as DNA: TGTGCCAGCAACCTAACAGAGGAAGAAAAACTGTTTTTT. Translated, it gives CASNLTEEEKLFF.

CDR3 protein: CASSYSGTSNQPQHF. As DNA, the CDR3 is TGTGCCAGCAGTTACTCGGGGACAAGCAATCAGCCCCAGCATTTT. The V gene is TRBV6-5, the J gene TRBJ1-5; D perhaps matches TRBD1 (6 bases). Between the trimmed V and J ends, which lost 0 bases and 1 base, there was a span of 7 bases. The CDR3 is 15 amino acids. In germline, CDR1 is MNHEY, CDR2 SVGAGI.

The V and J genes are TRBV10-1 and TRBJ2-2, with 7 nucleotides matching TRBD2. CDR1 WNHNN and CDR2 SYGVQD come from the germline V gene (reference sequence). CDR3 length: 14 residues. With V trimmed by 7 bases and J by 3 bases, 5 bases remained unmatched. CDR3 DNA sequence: TGCGCCAGCAAAGTGCGGGGGTACACCGGGGAGCTGTTTTTT. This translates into CASKVRGYTGELFF.

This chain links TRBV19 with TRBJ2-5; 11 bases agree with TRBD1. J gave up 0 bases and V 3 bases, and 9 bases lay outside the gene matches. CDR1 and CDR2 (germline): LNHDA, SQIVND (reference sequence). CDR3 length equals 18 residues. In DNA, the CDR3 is TGTGCCAGTAGTATGGATCCCGGGACAGGGGGAAACCAAGAGACCCAGTACTTC. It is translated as CASSMDPGTGGNQETQYF. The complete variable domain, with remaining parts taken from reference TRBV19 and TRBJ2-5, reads DGGITQSPKYLFRKEGQNVTLSCEQNLNHDAMYWYRQDPGQGLRLIYYSQIVNDFQKGDIAEGYSVSREKKESFPLTVTSAQKNPTAFYLCASSMDPGTGGNQETQYFGPGTRLLVL.

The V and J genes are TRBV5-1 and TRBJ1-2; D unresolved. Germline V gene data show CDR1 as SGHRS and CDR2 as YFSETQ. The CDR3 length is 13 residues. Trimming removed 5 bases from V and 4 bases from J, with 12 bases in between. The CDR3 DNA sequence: TGCGCCAGCAGTCTGGGGTATGCCTATGGCTACACCTTC. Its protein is CASSLGYAYGYTF.

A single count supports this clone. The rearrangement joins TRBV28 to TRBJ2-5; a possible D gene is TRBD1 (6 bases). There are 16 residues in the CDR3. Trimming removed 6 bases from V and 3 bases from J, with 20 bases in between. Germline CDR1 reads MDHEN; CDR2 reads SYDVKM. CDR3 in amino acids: CASSPGAGGFKETQYF. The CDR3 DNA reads TGTGCCAGCAGCCCAGGGGCAGGTGGGTTTAAAGAGACCCAGTACTTC.

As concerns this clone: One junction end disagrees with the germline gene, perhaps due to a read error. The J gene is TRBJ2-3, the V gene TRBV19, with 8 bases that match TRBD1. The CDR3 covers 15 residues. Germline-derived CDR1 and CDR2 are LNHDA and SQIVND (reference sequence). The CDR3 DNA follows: TGTGCCAGTACCTCACTGGACAGGGACGGGGATACGCAGTACTTT. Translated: CASTSLDRDGDTQYF.

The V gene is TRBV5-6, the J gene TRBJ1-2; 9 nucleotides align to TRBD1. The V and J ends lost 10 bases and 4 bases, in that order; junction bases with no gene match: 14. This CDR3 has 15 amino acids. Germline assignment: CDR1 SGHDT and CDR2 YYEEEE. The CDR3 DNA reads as TGTGCCGGCGGTTCCTGGACAGGGGTTCCCTATGGCTACACCTTC. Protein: CAGGSWTGVPYGYTF.

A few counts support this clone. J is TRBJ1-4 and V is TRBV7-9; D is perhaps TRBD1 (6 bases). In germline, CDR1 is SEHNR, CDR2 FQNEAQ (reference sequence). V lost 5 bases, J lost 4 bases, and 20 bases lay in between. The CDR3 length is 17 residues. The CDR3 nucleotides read TGTGCCAGCAGCCGTACCCACGGAGGACAGCTTAATGAAAAACTGTTTTTT. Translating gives CASSRTHGGQLNEKLFF. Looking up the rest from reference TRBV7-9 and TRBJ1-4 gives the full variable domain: DTGVSQNPRHKITKRGQNVTFRCDPISEHNRLYWYRQTLGQGPEFLTYFQNEAQLEKSRLLSDRFSAERPKGSFSTLEIQRTEQGDSAMYLCASSRTHGGQLNEKLFFGSGTQLSVL.

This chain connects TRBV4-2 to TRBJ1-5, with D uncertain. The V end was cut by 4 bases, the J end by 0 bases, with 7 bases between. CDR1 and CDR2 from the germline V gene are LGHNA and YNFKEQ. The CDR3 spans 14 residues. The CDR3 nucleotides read TGTGCCAGCAGCCTGACGAATAGCAATCAGCCCCAGCATTTT. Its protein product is CASSLTNSNQPQHF.

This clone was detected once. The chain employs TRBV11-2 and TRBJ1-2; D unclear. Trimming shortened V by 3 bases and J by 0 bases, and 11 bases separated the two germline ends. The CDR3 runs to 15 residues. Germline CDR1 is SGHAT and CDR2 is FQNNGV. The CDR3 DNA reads TGTGCCAGCAGCTTGCGGTCGGTAGCTAACTATGGCTACACCTTC. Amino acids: CASSLRSVANYGYTF.